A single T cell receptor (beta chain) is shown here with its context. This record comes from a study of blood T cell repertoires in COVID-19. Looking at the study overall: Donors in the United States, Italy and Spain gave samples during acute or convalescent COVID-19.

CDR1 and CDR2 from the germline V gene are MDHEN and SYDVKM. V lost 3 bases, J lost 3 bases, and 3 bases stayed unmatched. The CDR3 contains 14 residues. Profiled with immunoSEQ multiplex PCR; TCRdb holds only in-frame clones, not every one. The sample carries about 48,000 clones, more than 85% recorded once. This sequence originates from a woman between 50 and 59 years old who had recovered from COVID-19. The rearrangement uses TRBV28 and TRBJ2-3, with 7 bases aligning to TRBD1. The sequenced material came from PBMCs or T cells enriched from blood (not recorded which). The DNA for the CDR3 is TGTGCCAGCAGTTTCAGGGGGAGTACAGATACGCAGTATTTT. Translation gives CASSFRGSTDTQYF.